Shown below are 24 T cell receptor beta chains from a single sample sequenced in a study of T cell changes during pregnancy in multiple sclerosis. Some clones are missing from TCRdb's copy, which holds only in-frame ones; the method was immunoSEQ multiplex PCR. The repertoire holds under 45,000 clones, with about 88% as singletons. Source: CD8+ T cells from peripheral blood mononuclear cells, taken in the first trimester of pregnancy. Receptors were obtained from a female donor with multiple sclerosis, enrolled in a pregnancy study.

V usage is TRBV4-1 and J usage is TRBJ1-1; TRBD1 matches at 8 bases. There are 15 residues in the CDR3. The V and J ends lost 0 bases and 5 bases, in that order; junction bases with no gene match: 5. Germline values: CDR1 MGHRA, CDR2 YSYEKL. The CDR3 DNA sequence: TGCGCCAGCAGCCAAGAAACAGGGGGACTTACTGAAGCTTTCTTT. Encoded protein: CASSQETGGLTEAFF.

The V and J genes are TRBV13 and TRBJ2-5, with TRBD2 matching over 7 bases. Trimming took 1 base from V and 2 from J; bases not matched to a gene: 7. CDR1 PRHDT and CDR2 FYEKMQ come from the germline V gene (reference sequence). This CDR3 region has 16 residues. The CDR3 here is CASSLVAGRDQETQYF. The CDR3 bases are TGTGCCAGCAGCTTAGTGGCGGGGAGGGATCAAGAGACCCAGTACTTC.

The rearrangement links TRBV7-8 to TRBJ1-3; 8 nucleotides match TRBD1. With V trimmed by 5 bases and J by 6 bases, 6 bases remained unmatched. The CDR3 length is 14 residues. Germline loops: CDR1 SGHVS, CDR2 FQNEAQ. The CDR3 reads CASSPQGVVNTIYF. In DNA, the CDR3 is TGTGCCAGCAGCCCACAGGGGGTCGTAAACACCATATATTTT.

Here the CDR3 DNA reads TGTGCCAGCAGTGAAGGACTAGCGGGGGGACCCACAGATACGCAGTATTTT. Translated: CASSEGLAGGPTDTQYF. The genes are TRBV6-4 and TRBJ2-3, with 14 bases fitting TRBD2. This CDR3 has 17 amino acids. The V gene end was trimmed by 3 bases and the J gene end by 2 bases; junction bases not matched to a gene: 4. CDR1 is MRHNA and CDR2 is SNTAGT in the germline V gene.

The V gene is TRBV10-3, the J gene TRBJ2-2; 8 positions match TRBD1. The CDR3 sequence is 16 residues long. The V and J ends lost 4 bases and 3 bases, in that order; junction bases with no gene match: 7. Germline V lookup: CDR1 ENHRY, CDR2 SYGVKD. The CDR3 sequence: CAISGIGQGHTGELFF. The CDR3 DNA reads as TGTGCCATCAGTGGAATAGGACAGGGTCACACCGGGGAGCTGTTTTTT.

The chain links TRBV5-6 to TRBJ2-7; TRBD2 matches 7 bases. The CDR3 sequence is 17 residues long. Germline V CDR1 and CDR2: SGHDT, YYEEEE. The V gene end was trimmed by 2 bases and the J gene end by 2 bases; junction bases not matched to a gene: 13. This chain's CDR3 is CASSFSGLAGVPYEQYF. CDR3 bases: TGTGCCAGCAGCTTCTCCGGTCTTGCGGGGGTGCCCTACGAGCAGTACTTC.

V usage is TRBV15 and J usage is TRBJ1-1; the D gene is possibly TRBD1 (5 bases). CDR3 length equals 14 residues. With 1 base removed from V and 1 base from J, the gap between germline ends came to 7 bases. The germline V gene has CDR1 LNHNV and CDR2 YYDKDF (reference sequence). The CDR3 DNA reads as TGTGCCACCAGCAGAGGTGGGGCGAACACTGAAGCTTTCTTT. This translates into CATSRGGANTEAFF.

The rearrangement uses TRBV5-5 and TRBJ2-2; 8 positions agree with TRBD2. Germline trimming cut 4 bases from V and 4 bases from J; bases unmatched to any gene: 3. CDR3 length: 14 amino acids. Germline V gene data show CDR1 as SGHKS and CDR2 as YYEKEE (reference sequence). The CDR3 DNA is TGTGCCAGCAGCATCACTAGCGGCACCGGGGAGCTGTTTTTT. It encodes CASSITSGTGELFF.

The chain is built from TRBV29-1 and TRBJ1-2; maybe TRBD1 (6 bases). The V gene's germline CDR1 is SQVTM and CDR2 ANQGSEA. The V end lost 5 bases, the J end lost 7 bases, and 14 bases lay between the germline ends. The CDR3 runs to 12 residues. CDR3 loop: CSVRGGRFGYTF. CDR3 coding DNA: TGCAGCGTTCGCGGGGGGCGGTTTGGCTACACCTTC.

The chain has TRBV30 and TRBJ1-6; D is ambiguous. Germline-derived CDR1 and CDR2 are GTSNPN and SVGIG (reference sequence). The CDR3 totals 13 residues. V was shortened by 4 bases and J by 0 bases, with 4 bases between the two germline ends. CDR3 region: CAWTLSYNSPLHF. CDR3 DNA sequence: TGTGCCTGGACTCTCTCCTATAATTCACCCCTCCACTTT.

On this clone: The junction shows a germline mismatch at one end, possibly a read error. The chain recombines TRBV7-7 with TRBJ1-1; TRBD1 might be the D (5 bases). The length of the CDR3 is 14 residues. Per the germline V gene, CDR1 is SSHAT and CDR2 is FNYEAQ (reference sequence). CDR3 region: CASSPSDMNTEAFF. CDR3 coding DNA: TGTGCTAGCAGCCCCTCGGACATGAACACTGAAGCTTTCTTT.

The chain has TRBV6-1 and TRBJ1-1; D might be TRBD1 (5 bases). V was trimmed by 0 bases and J by 8 bases, leaving 19 bases between them. The germline gives CDR1 MNHNS, CDR2 SASEGT. The CDR3 consists of 16 residues. CDR3: CASSEAVGTPNREAFF. CDR3 DNA: TGTGCCAGCAGTGAAGCGGTAGGGACTCCTAACCGGGAAGCTTTCTTT.

The chain recombines TRBV19 with TRBJ1-1; TRBD1 matches 8 bases. V was clipped by 2 bases and J by 5 bases; unmatched bases: 4. The CDR3 runs to 14 residues. The germline V gene has CDR1 LNHDA and CDR2 SQIVND (reference sequence). CDR3 nucleotides: TGTGCCAGTAGTATATCCAGGGGGCCAACTGAAGCTTTCTTT. Its protein is CASSISRGPTEAFF. Full variable domain (rest looked up from reference TRBV19 and TRBJ1-1): DGGITQSPKYLFRKEGQNVTLSCEQNLNHDAMYWYRQDPGQGLRLIYYSQIVNDFQKGDIAEGYSVSREKKESFPLTVTSAQKNPTAFYLCASSISRGPTEAFFGQGTRLTVV.

This clone was seen once. The chain uses TRBV7-6 and TRBJ1-1; D is ambiguous. The CDR3 consists of 13 residues. Per germline, CDR1 SGHVS and CDR2 FNYEAQ. V lost 1 base and J lost 5, with 8 bases in between. The CDR3 DNA follows: TGTGCCAGCAGCTTAGGTCCCGAGACTGAAGCTTTCTTT. Amino acid sequence: CASSLGPETEAFF.

This sequence joins TRBV4-3 and TRBJ2-5; 7 nucleotides agree with TRBD2. In germline, CDR1 is LGHNA, CDR2 YSLEER. This CDR3 has 15 amino acids. V shed 5 bases and J 0 bases; nucleotides not matched to a gene: 6. The CDR3 region is CASSGYLADQETQYF. The CDR3 coding sequence is TGCGCCAGCAGCGGGTATCTAGCGGACCAAGAGACCCAGTACTTC.

The rearrangement uses TRBV19 and TRBJ1-2; D possibly corresponds to TRBD1 (5 bases). The CDR3 has 15 residues. Germline CDR1 LNHDA, CDR2 SQIVND (reference sequence). Trimming shortened V by 5 bases and J by 6 bases, and 19 bases separated the two germline ends. CDR3 sequence (DNA): TGTGCCAGTAGTGTCACGGGACTCCGGGAAGATGGCTACACCTTC. The encoded protein is CASSVTGLREDGYTF. Supplemented by reference TRBV19 and TRBJ1-2, the full variable domain reads DGGITQSPKYLFRKEGQNVTLSCEQNLNHDAMYWYRQDPGQGLRLIYYSQIVNDFQKGDIAEGYSVSREKKESFPLTVTSAQKNPTAFYLCASSVTGLREDGYTFGSGTRLTVV.

This rearrangement joins TRBV12-5 to TRBJ1-2, with a weak D call TRBD1 (6 bases). Germline-derived CDR1 and CDR2 are LGHNT and FRNRAP. The CDR3 is 13 amino acids. V was pared by 6 bases and J by 6 bases, with 14 bases between. The CDR3 loop reads CASGDSLPHGYTF. Written as DNA, the CDR3 is TGTGCTAGTGGGGACAGTTTGCCTCATGGCTACACCTTC.

CDR3 protein: CASSQDVGTGYEQYF. CDR3 sequence (DNA): TGCGCCAGCAGCCAAGATGTGGGGACAGGTTACGAGCAGTACTTC. This rearrangement joins TRBV4-1 to TRBJ2-7; 8 nucleotides agree with TRBD1. CDR1 and CDR2 (germline): MGHRA, YSYEKL. The CDR3 runs 15 residues. J was trimmed by 4 bases and V by 0 bases; bases with no gene match: 5.

Only one count was recorded for this clone. The chain employs TRBV4-1 and TRBJ1-5, with D maybe TRBD1 (5 bases). The CDR3 runs to 17 residues. Germline CDR1 is MGHRA and CDR2 is YSYEKL. V was shortened by 3 bases and J by 2 bases, with 17 bases between the two germline ends. The DNA of the CDR3 is TGCGCCAGCAGCCACCCCATGCAACAGGACCGCAATCAGCCCCAGCATTTT. This translates into CASSHPMQQDRNQPQHF.

This chain connects TRBV27 to TRBJ2-1; TRBD1 agrees at 7 bases. V lost 5 bases, J lost 2 bases, and 6 bases stayed unmatched. The CDR3 extends over 15 amino acids. Germline assignment: CDR1 MNHEY and CDR2 SMNVEV (reference sequence). The CDR3 DNA reads TGTGCCAGCAGTACAGGGGTCCCTACCTACAATGAGCAGTTCTTC. Translation gives CASSTGVPTYNEQFF.

The chain joins TRBV2 to TRBJ2-2, with TRBD2 as a possible D gene (6 bases). The germline gives CDR1 SNHLY, CDR2 FYNNEI. V lost 11 bases and J lost 7, with 14 bases in between. The CDR3 totals 12 residues. CDR3 nucleotide sequence: TGTGCCGGCCGGGGGAACGACGGGGAGCTGTTTTTT. Translation: CAGRGNDGELFF.

This chain uses TRBV11-2 with TRBJ1-4; 7 bases align to TRBD1. With 5 bases clipped from V and 5 bases from J, the junction kept 11 bases outside the gene matches. The germline CDR1 and CDR2 sequences are SGHAT and FQNNGV. The CDR3 covers 16 residues. In nucleotides, the CDR3 is TGTGCCAGCAGCACCCGACAGGGAGGCATCAATGAAAAACTGTTTTTT. Translating gives CASSTRQGGINEKLFF.

This clone was counted only a few times. The chain couples TRBV27 to TRBJ1-5; no reliable D call. The CDR3 runs 14 residues. From germline, CDR1 is MNHEY and CDR2 SMNVEV (reference sequence). Trimming left V 6 bases short and J 2 bases short, with 11 bases between. Written as DNA, the CDR3 is TGTGCCAGCAGCGCCGGGAGGGGCAATCAGCCCCAGCATTTT. It is translated as CASSAGRGNQPQHF.

This chain uses TRBV14 with TRBJ2-1; 8 positions agree with TRBD2. Germline CDR1 SGHDN, CDR2 FVKESK. Trimming took 4 bases from V and 0 from J; bases not matched to a gene: 5. This CDR3 spans 16 amino acids. The CDR3 DNA reads TGTGCCAGCAGCCTAGTAGCGGGGAGCTCCTACAATGAGCAGTTCTTC. Translating it yields CASSLVAGSSYNEQFF.